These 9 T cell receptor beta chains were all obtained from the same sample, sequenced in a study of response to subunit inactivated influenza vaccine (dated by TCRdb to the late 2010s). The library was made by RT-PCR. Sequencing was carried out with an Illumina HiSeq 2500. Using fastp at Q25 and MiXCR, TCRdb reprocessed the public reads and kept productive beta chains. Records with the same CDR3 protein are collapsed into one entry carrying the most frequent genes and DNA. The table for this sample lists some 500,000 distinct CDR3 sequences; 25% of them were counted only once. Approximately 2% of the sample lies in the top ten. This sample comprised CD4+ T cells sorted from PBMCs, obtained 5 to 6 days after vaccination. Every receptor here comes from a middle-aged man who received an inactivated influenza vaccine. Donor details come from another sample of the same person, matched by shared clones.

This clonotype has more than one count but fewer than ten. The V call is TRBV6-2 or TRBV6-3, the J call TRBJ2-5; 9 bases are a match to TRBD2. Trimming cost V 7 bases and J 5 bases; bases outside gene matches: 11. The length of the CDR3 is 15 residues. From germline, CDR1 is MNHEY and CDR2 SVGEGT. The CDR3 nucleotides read TGTGCCAGCACCTCCGTAGTAGCGGGGGTCGAGACCCAGTACTTC. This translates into CASTSVVAGVETQYF.

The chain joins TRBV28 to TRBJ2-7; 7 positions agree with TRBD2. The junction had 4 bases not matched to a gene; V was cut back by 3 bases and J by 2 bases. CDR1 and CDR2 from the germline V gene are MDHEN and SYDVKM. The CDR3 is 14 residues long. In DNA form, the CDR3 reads TGTGCCAGCAGTTTGGAGCGGGACCCCTACGAGCAGTACTTC. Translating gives CASSLERDPYEQYF.

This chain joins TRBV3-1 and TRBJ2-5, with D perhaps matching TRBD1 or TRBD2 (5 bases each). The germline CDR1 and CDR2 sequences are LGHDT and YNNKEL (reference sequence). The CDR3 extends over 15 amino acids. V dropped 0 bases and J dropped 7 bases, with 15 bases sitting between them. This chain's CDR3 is CASSQEGTTFATQYF. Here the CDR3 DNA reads TGTGCCAGCAGCCAAGAAGGGACCACCTTTGCGACCCAGTACTTC.

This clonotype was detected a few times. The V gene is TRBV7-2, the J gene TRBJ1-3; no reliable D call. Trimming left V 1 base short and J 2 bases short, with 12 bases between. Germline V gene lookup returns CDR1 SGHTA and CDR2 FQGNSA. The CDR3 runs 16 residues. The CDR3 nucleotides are TGTGCCAGCAGCTTAGTTCACAATTTAGCTGGAAACACCATATATTTT. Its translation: CASSLVHNLAGNTIYF.

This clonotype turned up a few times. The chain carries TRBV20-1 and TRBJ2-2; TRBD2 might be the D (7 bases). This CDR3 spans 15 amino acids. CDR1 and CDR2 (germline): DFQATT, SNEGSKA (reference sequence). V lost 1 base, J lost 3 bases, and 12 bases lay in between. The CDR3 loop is CSARAGGLYTGELFF. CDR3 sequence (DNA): TGCAGTGCTAGAGCGGGGGGCCTTTACACCGGGGAGCTGTTTTTT.

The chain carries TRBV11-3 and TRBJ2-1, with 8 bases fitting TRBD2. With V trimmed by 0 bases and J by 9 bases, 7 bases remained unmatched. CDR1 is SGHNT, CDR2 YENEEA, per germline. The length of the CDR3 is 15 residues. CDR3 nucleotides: TGTGCCAGCAGCTTAGATCCAAGCGGGAGCACTGAGCAGTTCTTC. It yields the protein CASSLDPSGSTEQFF.

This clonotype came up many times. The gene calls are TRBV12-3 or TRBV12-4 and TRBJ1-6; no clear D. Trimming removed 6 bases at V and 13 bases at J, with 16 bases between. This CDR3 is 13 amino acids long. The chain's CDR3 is CASRGTGSGPLHF. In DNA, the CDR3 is TGTGCCAGCAGGGGTACGGGTTCAGGCCCCCTCCACTTT.

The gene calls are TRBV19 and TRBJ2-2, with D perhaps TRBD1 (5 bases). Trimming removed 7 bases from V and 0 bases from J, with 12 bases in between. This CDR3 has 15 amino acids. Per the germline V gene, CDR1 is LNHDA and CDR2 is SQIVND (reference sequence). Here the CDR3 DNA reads TGTGCCAGTACACAGGTCTTTCCGAACACCGGGGAGCTGTTTTTT. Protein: CASTQVFPNTGELFF.

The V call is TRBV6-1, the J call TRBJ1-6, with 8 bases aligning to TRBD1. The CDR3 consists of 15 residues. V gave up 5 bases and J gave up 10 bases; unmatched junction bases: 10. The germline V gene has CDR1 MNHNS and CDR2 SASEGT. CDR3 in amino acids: CASSTTGALGSPLHF. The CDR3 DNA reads TGTGCCAGCAGTACGACAGGGGCTCTTGGGTCACCCCTCCACTTT.